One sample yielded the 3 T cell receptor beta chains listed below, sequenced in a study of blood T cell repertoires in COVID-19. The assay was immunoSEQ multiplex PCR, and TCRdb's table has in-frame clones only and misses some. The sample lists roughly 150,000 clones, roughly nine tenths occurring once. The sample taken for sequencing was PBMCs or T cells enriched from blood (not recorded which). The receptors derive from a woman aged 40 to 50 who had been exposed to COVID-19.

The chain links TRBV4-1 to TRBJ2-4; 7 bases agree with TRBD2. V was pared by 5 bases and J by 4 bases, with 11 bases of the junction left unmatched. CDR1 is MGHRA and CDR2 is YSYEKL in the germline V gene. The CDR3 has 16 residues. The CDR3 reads CASSSAPSGEKNIQYF. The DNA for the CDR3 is TGCGCCAGCAGCTCAGCTCCTAGCGGAGAGAAAAACATTCAGTACTTC.

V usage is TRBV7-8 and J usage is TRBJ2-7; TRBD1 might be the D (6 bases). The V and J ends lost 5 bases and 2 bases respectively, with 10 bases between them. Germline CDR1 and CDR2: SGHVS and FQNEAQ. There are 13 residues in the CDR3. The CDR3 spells CASSIRQAYEQYF. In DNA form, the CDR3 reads TGTGCCAGCAGCATACGACAGGCCTACGAGCAGTACTTC.

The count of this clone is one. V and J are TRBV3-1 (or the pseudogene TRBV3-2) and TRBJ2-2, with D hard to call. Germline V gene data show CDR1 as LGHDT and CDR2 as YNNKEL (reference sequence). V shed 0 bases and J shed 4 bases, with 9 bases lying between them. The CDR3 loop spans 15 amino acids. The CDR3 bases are TGTGCCAGCAGCCAAGATCCGAGCCGCACCGGGGAGCTGTTTTTT. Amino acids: CASSQDPSRTGELFF.